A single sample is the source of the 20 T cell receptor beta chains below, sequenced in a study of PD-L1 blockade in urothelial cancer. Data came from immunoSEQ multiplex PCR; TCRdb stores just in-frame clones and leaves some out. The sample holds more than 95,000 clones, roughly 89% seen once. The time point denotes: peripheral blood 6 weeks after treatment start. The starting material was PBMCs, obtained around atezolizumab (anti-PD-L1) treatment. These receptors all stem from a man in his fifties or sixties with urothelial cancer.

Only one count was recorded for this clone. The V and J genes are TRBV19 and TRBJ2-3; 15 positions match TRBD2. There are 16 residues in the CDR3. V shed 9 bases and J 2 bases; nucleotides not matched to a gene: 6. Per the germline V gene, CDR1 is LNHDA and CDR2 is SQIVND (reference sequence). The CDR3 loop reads CASTGTSGGHTDTQYF. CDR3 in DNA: TGTGCCAGCACTGGGACTAGCGGGGGGCACACAGATACGCAGTATTTT.

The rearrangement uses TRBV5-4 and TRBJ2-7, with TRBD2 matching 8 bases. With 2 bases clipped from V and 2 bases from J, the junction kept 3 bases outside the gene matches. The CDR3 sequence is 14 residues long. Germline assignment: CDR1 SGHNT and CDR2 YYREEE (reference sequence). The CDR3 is CASSLFSGTYEQYF. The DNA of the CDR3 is TGTGCCAGCAGCTTATTTAGCGGGACCTACGAGCAGTACTTC. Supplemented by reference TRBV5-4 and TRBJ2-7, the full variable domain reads ETGVTQSPTHLIKTRGQQVTLRCSSQSGHNTVSWYQQALGQGPQFIFQYYREEENGRGNFPPRFSGLQFPNYSSELNVNALELDDSALYLCASSLFSGTYEQYFGPGTRLTVT.

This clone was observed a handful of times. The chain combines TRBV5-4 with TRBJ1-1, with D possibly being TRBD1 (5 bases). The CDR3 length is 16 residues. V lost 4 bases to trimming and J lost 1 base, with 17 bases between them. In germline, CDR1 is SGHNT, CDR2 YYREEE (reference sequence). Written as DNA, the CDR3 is TGTGCCAGCAGCCTCGACAGTGTGAACCCGAACACTGAAGCTTTCTTT. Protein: CASSLDSVNPNTEAFF. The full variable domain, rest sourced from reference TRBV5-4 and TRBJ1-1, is ETGVTQSPTHLIKTRGQQVTLRCSSQSGHNTVSWYQQALGQGPQFIFQYYREEENGRGNFPPRFSGLQFPNYSSELNVNALELDDSALYLCASSLDSVNPNTEAFFGQGTRLTVV.

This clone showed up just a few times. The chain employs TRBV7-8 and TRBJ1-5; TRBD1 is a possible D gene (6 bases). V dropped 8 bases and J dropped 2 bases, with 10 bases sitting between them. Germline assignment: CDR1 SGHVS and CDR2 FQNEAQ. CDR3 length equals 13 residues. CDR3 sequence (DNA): TGTGCCAGCGGTCCAGGGGGCAATCAGCCCCAGCATTTT. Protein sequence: CASGPGGNQPQHF. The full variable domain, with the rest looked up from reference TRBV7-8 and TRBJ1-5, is GAGVSQSPRYKVAKRGQDVALRCDPISGHVSLFWYQQALGQGPEFLTYFQNEAQLDKSGLPSDRFFAERPEGSVSTLKIQRTQQEDSAVYLCASGPGGNQPQHFGDGTRLSIL.

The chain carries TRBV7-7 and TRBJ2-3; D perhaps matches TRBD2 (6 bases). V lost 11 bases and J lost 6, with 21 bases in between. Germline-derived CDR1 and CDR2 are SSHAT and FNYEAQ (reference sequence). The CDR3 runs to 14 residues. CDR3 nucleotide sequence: TGTGCCTTCAGAGGGACTCCCCGTATGGATACGCAGTATTTT. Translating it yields CAFRGTPRMDTQYF.

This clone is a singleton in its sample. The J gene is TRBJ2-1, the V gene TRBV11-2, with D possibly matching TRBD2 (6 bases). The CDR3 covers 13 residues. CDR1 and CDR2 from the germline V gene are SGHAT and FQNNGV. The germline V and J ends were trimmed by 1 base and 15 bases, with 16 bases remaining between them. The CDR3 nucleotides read TGTGCCAGCAGCTTAGGAAGACTAGAAGGTCTGTTCTTC. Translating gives CASSLGRLEGLFF.

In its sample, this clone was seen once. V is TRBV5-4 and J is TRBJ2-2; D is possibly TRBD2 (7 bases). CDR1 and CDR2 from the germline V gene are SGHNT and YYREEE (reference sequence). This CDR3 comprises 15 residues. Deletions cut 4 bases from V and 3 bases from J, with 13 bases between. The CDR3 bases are TGTGCCAGCAGCCACGGGGGGCGCGACACCGGGGAGCTGTTTTTT. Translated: CASSHGGRDTGELFF.

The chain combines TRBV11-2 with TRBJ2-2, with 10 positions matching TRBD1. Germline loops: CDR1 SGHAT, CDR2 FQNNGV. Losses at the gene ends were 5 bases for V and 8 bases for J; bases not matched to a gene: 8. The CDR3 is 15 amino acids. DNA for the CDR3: TGTGCCAGCAGCCCGCGACAGGGGGCGTCTGGGGAGCTGTTTTTT. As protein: CASSPRQGASGELFF.

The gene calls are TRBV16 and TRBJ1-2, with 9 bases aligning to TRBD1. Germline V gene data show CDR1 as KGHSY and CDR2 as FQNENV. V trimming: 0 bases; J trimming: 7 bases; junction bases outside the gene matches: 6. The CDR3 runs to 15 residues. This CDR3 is CASSQSWTGDIGYTF. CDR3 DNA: TGTGCCAGCAGCCAATCATGGACAGGGGATATTGGCTACACCTTC.

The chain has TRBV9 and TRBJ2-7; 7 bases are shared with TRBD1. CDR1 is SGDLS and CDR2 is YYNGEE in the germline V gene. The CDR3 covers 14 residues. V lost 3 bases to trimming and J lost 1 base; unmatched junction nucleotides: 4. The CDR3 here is CASSAGQISYEQYF. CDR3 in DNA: TGTGCCAGCAGCGCGGGACAGATTTCCTACGAGCAGTACTTC.

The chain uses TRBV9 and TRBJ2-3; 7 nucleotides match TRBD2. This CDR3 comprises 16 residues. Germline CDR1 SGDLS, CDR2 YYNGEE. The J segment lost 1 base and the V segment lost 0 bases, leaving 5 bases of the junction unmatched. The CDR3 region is CASSVEAGRGTDTQYF. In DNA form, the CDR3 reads TGTGCCAGCAGCGTAGAGGCAGGGAGGGGCACAGATACGCAGTATTTT.

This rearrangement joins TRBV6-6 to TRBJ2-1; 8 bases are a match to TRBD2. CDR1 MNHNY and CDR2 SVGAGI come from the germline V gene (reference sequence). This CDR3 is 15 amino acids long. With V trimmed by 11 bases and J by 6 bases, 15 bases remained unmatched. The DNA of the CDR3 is TGTGCCGGACAGCATTCCCAGCGGGAGATCAATGAGCAGTTCTTC. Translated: CAGQHSQREINEQFF.

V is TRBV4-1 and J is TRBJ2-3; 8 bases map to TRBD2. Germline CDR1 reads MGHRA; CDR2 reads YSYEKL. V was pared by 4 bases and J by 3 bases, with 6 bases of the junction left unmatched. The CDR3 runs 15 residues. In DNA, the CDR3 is TGCGCCAGCAGCCCCGGGGGGGGAAGGACAGATACGCAGTATTTT. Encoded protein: CASSPGGGRTDTQYF.

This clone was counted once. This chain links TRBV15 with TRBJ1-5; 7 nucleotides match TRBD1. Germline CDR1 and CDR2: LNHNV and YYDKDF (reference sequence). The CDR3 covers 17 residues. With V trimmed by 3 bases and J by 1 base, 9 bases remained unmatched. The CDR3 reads CATSRSTPGQSNQPQHF. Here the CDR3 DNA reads TGTGCCACCAGCAGGTCAACTCCGGGACAGAGCAATCAGCCCCAGCATTTT.

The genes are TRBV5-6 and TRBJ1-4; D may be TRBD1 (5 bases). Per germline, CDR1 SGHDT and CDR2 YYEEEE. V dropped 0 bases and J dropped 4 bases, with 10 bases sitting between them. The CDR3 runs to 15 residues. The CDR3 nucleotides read TGTGCCAGCAGCTTGGTTCGCAGGGATAATGAAAAACTGTTTTTT. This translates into CASSLVRRDNEKLFF.

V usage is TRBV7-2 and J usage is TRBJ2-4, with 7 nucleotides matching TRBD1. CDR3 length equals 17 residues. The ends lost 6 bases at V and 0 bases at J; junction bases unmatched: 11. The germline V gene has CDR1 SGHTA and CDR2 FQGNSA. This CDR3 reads CASSWIAGGVAKNIQYF. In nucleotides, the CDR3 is TGTGCCAGCAGTTGGATAGCAGGGGGAGTAGCCAAAAACATTCAGTACTTC.

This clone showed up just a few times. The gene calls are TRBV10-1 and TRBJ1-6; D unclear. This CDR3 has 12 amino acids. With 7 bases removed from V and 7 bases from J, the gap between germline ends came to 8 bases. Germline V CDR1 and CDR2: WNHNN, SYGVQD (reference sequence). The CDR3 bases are TGCGCCAGCACGGTTTGGAATTCACCCCTCCACTTT. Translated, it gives CASTVWNSPLHF.

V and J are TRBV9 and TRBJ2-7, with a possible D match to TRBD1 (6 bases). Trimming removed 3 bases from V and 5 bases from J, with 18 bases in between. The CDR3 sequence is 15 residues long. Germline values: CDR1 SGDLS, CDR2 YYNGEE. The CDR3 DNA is TGTGCCAGCAGCGCCCGGGACACCCCTGCGAACGAGCAGTACTTC. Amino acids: CASSARDTPANEQYF.

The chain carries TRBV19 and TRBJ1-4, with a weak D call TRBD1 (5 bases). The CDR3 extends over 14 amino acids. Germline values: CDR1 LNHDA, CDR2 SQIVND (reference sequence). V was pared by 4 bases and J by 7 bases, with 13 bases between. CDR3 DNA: TGTGCCAGTAGTACCGGGGGGACGACTGAAAAACTGTTTTTT. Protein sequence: CASSTGGTTEKLFF.

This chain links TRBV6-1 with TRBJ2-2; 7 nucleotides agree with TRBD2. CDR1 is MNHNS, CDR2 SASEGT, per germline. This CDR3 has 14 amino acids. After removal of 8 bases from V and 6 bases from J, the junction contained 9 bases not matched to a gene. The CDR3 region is CASGGLVKAGELFF. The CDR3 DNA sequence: TGTGCCAGCGGTGGACTAGTAAAGGCCGGGGAGCTGTTTTTT.